Included here is one T cell receptor (beta chain) sequence, with context. The CDR3 has 13 residues. Germline CDR1 reads LNHDA; CDR2 reads SQIVND (reference sequence). V lost 9 bases to trimming and J lost 3 bases; unmatched junction nucleotides: 2. This specimen comes from a study of blood T cell repertoires in COVID-19. Study summary: Samples taken during acute and convalescent COVID-19 were collected in the United States, Italy and Spain. T cells, B-cell-depleted T cells, or PBMCs supplied cDNA or gDNA.

Original methodology: Reference gene primer amplification gave estimated nucleated cell counts. TCRdb's table, derived via immunoSEQ multiplex PCR, lists solely in-frame clones and lacks some. That table supplies the V and J calls and clone size; D and trimming were determined from the DNA. Here the sample spans about 200,000 clones, roughly 85% being singletons. This clonotype was sampled from a woman of 80 years or more with acute or convalescent COVID-19. The sample was peripheral blood. This chain uses TRBV19 with TRBJ2-7; 13 bases line up with TRBD2. Here the CDR3 reads CASRTSGGYEQYF. In DNA, the CDR3 is TGTGCCAGCCGGACTAGCGGGGGCTACGAGCAGTACTTC.